The rows below give T cell receptor beta chains drawn from one sample of a study of blood T cell repertoires in COVID-19. Profiled with immunoSEQ multiplex PCR; TCRdb holds only in-frame clones, not every one. The top ten clones hold 0.45% to 0.65% of a sample with under 200,000 clones, roughly 90% of them seen once. The sample comprised peripheral blood. The receptors were sampled from a man aged 50-60 years with acute or convalescent COVID-19. CDR3s include the opening cysteine and the closing phenylalanine or tryptophan. The D gene is left open where the match is weak. Only some rows state a clone size, as once, few, many or a class for expanded clones.

>TRBV5-8|TRBJ2-3|-|TRBD2
CASSLSGRAGTLADTQYF
TGTGCCAGCAGCCTTAGCGGGAGGGCCGGAACCCTAGCAGATACGCAGTATTTT
>TRBV28|TRBJ2-4|-|TRBD1
CASSPDRGNAKNIQYF
TGTGCCAGCAGTCCGGACAGGGGAAACGCCAAAAACATTCAGTACTTC
>TRBV6-2/TRBV6-3|TRBJ2-1|-|-
CASSDTGGRDEQFF
TGTGCCAGCAGCGACACCGGGGGAAGGGATGAGCAGTTCTTC
>TRBV6-5|TRBJ2-1|-|TRBD2
CASSRPGLAYNEQFF
TGTGCCAGCAGCCGCCCGGGACTAGCGTATAATGAGCAGTTCTTC
>TRBV7-3|TRBJ1-6|-|TRBD1
CASSFGTGDSPLHF
TGTGCCAGCAGCTTCGGGACAGGGGATTCACCCCTCCACTTT
>TRBV30|TRBJ2-1|-|-
CAWSLRDNEQFF
TGTGCCTGGAGTCTCAGGGATAATGAGCAGTTCTTC
>TRBV9|TRBJ1-5|-|TRBD1
CASSIGDRDQPQHF
TGTGCCAGCAGCATAGGGGACAGGGATCAGCCCCAGCATTTT
>TRBV6-1|TRBJ1-5|-|-
CASSGSTIRANQPQHF
TGTGCCAGCAGTGGGAGCACTATCAGAGCTAATCAGCCCCAGCATTTT
>TRBV5-6|TRBJ1-4|-|-
CASSLGPGSTNEKLFF
TGTGCCAGCAGCTTGGGTCCGGGATCAACTAATGAAAAACTGTTTTTT
>TRBV19|TRBJ2-2|-|-
CASSIRGNTGELFF
TGTGCCAGTAGTATTCGGGGGAACACCGGGGAGCTGTTTTTT
>TRBV27|TRBJ1-1|once|-
CASSNTWGVGLTEAFF
TGTGCCAGCAGCAACACCTGGGGTGTGGGGCTCACTGAAGCTTTCTTT
>TRBV27|TRBJ2-1|-|TRBD2
CASSLSRAGGTNEQFF
TGTGCCAGCAGTTTGTCCCGGGCGGGGGGAACGAATGAGCAGTTCTTC
>TRBV24-1|TRBJ2-5|-|-
CATSDLRAGMQETQYF
TGTGCCACCAGTGATTTGAGGGCAGGGATGCAAGAGACCCAGTACTTC
>TRBV30|TRBJ1-5|-|-
CAWSVASNQPQHF
TGTGCCTGGAGTGTAGCCAGCAATCAGCCCCAGCATTTT
>TRBV9|TRBJ2-7|-|-
CASSVAADTGYEQYF
TGTGCCAGCAGCGTAGCTGCGGATACAGGCTACGAGCAGTACTTC
>TRBV6-5|TRBJ2-5|-|TRBD2
CASRLAGGQETQYF
TGTGCCAGCAGATTAGCGGGGGGACAAGAGACCCAGTACTTC
>TRBV12-3/TRBV12-4|TRBJ1-2|-|-
CASSLDRSYGYTF
TGTGCCAGCAGTTTAGACAGGTCCTATGGCTACACCTTC
>TRBV27|TRBJ2-5|-|TRBD2
CASSHWTSGGTETQYF
TGTGCCAGCAGTCACTGGACTAGCGGGGGGACAGAGACCCAGTACTTC
>TRBV18|TRBJ2-1|once|-
CASSPLNREYNEQFF
TGTGCCAGCTCACCTCTCAACAGGGAATACAATGAGCAGTTCTTC
>TRBV7-3|TRBJ2-1|-|-
CASSLYPGSNEQFF
TGTGCCAGCAGCCTATACCCGGGGAGCAATGAGCAGTTCTTC
>TRBV20-1|TRBJ2-1|-|TRBD2
CRATSGHEQFF
TGCAGAGCCACTAGCGGCCATGAGCAGTTCTTC
>TRBV11-2|TRBJ1-1|few|-
CASSLEPGPNTEAFF
TGTGCCAGCAGCTTAGAACCAGGGCCTAACACTGAAGCTTTCTTT
>TRBV18|TRBJ2-3|-|-
CASSPGRTDTQYF
TGTGCCAGCTCACCCGGTAGAACAGATACGCAGTATTTT
>TRBV18|TRBJ1-2|-|TRBD1
CASSPQRQGNYTF
TGTGCCAGCTCACCCCAGAGACAGGGTAACTACACCTTC
>TRBV5-1|TRBJ2-1|-|TRBD1
CASSWGTGGNEQFF
TGCGCCAGCAGCTGGGGGACAGGGGGGAATGAGCAGTTCTTC
>TRBV11-2|TRBJ2-5|-|-
CASSYNSQETQYF
TGTGCCAGCAGCTATAACAGCCAAGAGACCCAGTACTTC
>TRBV14|TRBJ2-7|-|-
CASKQGGTPYYEQYF
TGTGCCAGCAAACAAGGAGGGACTCCCTACTACGAGCAGTACTTC
>TRBV2|TRBJ2-2|once|TRBD1
CASSVGTAGELFF
TGTGCCAGCAGTGTAGGGACAGCCGGGGAGCTGTTTTTT
>TRBV20-1|TRBJ1-4|-|TRBD1
CSASGLQGNNEKLFF
TGCAGTGCTAGTGGACTACAGGGGAATAATGAAAAACTGTTTTTT
>TRBV4-1|TRBJ2-1|-|-
CASSQIGATSSYNEQFF
TGCGCCAGCAGCCAAATTGGGGCGACGAGCTCCTACAATGAGCAGTTCTTC
>TRBV3-1/TRBV3-2|TRBJ2-2|-|-
CASSQGTSIVGELFF
TGTGCCAGCAGCCAAGGCACTAGTATAGTCGGGGAGCTGTTTTTT
>TRBV5-4|TRBJ2-3|-|TRBD1
CASSLGAGTADTQYF
TGTGCCAGCAGCTTGGGCGCAGGGACAGCAGATACGCAGTATTTT
>TRBV10-3|TRBJ1-1|once|-
CAISEMGSTEAFF
TGTGCCATCAGTGAAATGGGCAGCACTGAAGCTTTCTTT
>TRBV9|TRBJ1-3|-|TRBD1
CASSVAGQGTGNTIYF
TGTGCCAGCAGCGTAGCGGGACAGGGTACTGGAAACACCATATATTTT